The rows below give T cell receptor beta chains drawn from one sample of a study of T cells after posttransplantation cyclophosphamide. Sequenced by immunoSEQ multiplex PCR; TCRdb stores in-frame clones only, minus some. This table holds some 53,000 clones, just over 85% found once. The sequenced sample was PBMCs. Source of these receptors: a man aged 30-40 years with a blood cancer, CMV-positive, and with a related stem cell donor. The CDR3 runs from the conserved cysteine through the conserved F or W. The D gene is left open where the match is weak. A row's size may be missing; if present it is once, few, many or a size class.

>TRBV7-2|.|TRBD1|TRBJ2-7
CASSFIPSGQGAPLEQYF
TGTGCCAGCAGCTTTATCCCCTCGGGGCAGGGGGCCCCTCTCGAGCAGTACTTC
>TRBV5-6|.|TRBD1|TRBJ2-5
CASSFFWDRGETQYF
TGTGCCAGCAGCTTCTTTTGGGACAGGGGAGAGACCCAGTACTTC
>TRBV27|.|TRBD1|TRBJ1-2
CASSNRPDRGDGYTF
TGTGCCAGCAGTAACCGTCCGGACAGGGGAGATGGCTACACCTTC
>TRBV28|.|.|TRBJ2-3
CASSQQTDTQYF
TGTGCCAGCAGCCAACAGACGGATACGCAGTATTTT
>TRBV2|.|.|TRBJ1-1
CASRGREYTEAFF
TGTGCCAGCAGGGGCAGGGAATACACTGAAGCTTTCTTT
>TRBV29-1|.|.|TRBJ1-1
CSVVYWQGGTEAFF
TGCAGCGTTGTGTATTGGCAGGGCGGCACTGAAGCTTTCTTT
>TRBV7-9|.|TRBD1|TRBJ2-7
CASTNRPGQGSYEQYF
TGTGCCAGCACCAACCGCCCGGGACAGGGTTCCTACGAGCAGTACTTC
>TRBV30|.|TRBD2|TRBJ2-7
CAWQRERLEQYF
TGTGCCTGGCAGCGGGAGAGGCTCGAGCAGTACTTC
>TRBV5-6|many|.|TRBJ1-1
CASKAGWGTEAFF
TGTGCCAGCAAAGCAGGGTGGGGTACTGAAGCTTTCTTT
>TRBV5-1|.|.|TRBJ2-5
CASSLGGTEETQYF
TGCGCCAGCAGCTTGGGCGGGACAGAAGAGACCCAGTACTTC
>TRBV19|.|.|TRBJ2-1
CASSPSAGHNEQFF
TGTGCCAGTAGCCCCTCGGCGGGGCACAATGAGCAGTTCTTC
>TRBV9|.|.|TRBJ1-3
CASSPLGAGNTIYF
TGTGCCAGCAGCCCCCTCGGGGCTGGAAACACCATATATTTT
>TRBV30|.|.|TRBJ1-1
CAWSEYRQDPNTEAFF
TGTGCCTGGAGTGAGTACCGACAGGACCCCAACACTGAAGCTTTCTTT
>TRBV2|.|.|TRBJ1-1
CASMFTGGTEAFF
TGTGCCAGCATGTTTACCGGGGGGACTGAAGCTTTCTTT
>TRBV4-1|.|TRBD2|TRBJ2-7
CASSQDDTSGYEQYF
TGCGCCAGCAGCCAAGATGATACTAGCGGATACGAGCAGTACTTC
>TRBV28|.|TRBD2|TRBJ2-7
CASSPGGGRSYEQYF
TGTGCCAGCAGTCCGGGCGGGGGGCGTTCGTACGAGCAGTACTTC
>TRBV30|.|TRBD2|TRBJ2-2
CAWSRAGGDTGELFF
TGTGCCTGGAGTAGAGCGGGAGGTGACACCGGGGAGCTGTTTTTT